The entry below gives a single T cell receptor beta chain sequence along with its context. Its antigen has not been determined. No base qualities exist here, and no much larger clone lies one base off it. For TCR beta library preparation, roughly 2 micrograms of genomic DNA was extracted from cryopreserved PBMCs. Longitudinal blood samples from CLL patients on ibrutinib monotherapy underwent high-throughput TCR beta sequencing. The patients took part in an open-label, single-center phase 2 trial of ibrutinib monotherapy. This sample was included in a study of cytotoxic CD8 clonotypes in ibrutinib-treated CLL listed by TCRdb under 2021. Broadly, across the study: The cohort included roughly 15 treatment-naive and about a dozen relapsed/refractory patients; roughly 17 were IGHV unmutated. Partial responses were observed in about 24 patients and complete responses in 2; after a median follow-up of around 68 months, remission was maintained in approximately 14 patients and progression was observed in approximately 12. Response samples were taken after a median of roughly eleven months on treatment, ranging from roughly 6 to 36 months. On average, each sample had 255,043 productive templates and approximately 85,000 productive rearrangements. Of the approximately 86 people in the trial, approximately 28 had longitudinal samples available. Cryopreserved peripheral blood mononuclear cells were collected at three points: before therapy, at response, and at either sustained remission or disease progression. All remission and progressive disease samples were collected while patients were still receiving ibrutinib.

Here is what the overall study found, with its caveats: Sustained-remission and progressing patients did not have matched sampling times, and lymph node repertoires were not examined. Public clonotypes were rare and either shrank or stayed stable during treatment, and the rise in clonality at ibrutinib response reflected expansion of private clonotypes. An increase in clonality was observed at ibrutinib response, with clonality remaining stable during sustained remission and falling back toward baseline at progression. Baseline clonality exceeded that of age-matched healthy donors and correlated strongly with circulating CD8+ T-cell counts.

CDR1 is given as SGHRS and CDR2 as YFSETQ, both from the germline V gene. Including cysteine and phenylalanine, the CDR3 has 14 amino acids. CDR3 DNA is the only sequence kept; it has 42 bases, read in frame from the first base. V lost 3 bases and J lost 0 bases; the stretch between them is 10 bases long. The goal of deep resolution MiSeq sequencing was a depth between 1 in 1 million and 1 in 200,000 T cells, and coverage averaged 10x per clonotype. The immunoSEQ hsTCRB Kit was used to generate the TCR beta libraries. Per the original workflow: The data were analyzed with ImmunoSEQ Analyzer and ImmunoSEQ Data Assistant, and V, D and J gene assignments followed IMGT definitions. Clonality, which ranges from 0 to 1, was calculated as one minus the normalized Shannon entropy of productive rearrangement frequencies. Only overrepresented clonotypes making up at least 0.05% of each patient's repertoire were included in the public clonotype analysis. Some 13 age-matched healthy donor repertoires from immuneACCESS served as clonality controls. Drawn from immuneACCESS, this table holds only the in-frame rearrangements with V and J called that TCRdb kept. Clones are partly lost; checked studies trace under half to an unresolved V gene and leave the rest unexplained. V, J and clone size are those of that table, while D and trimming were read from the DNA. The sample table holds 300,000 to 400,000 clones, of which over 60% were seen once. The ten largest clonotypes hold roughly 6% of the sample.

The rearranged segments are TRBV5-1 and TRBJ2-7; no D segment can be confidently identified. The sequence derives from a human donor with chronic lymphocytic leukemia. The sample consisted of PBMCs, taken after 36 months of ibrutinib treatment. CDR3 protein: CASSSGRTSYEQYF. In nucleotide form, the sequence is TGCGCCAGCAGCTCTGGACGGACCTCCTACGAGCAGTACTTC. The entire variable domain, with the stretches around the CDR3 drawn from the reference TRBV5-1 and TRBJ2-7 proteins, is KAGVTQTPRYLIKTRGQQVTLSCSPISGHRSVSWYQQTPGQGLQFLFEYFSETQRNKGNFPGRFSGRQFSNSRSEMNVSTLELGDSALYLCASSSGRTSYEQYFGPGTRLTVT.